The 14 T cell receptor beta chains given below trace back to one sample, sequenced in a study of cytotoxic CD8 clonotypes in ibrutinib-treated CLL. TCRdb keeps only in-frame clones here, not all; method: immunoSEQ multiplex PCR. Of about 130,000 clones in the sample, 84% were seen once. This specimen was PBMCs, taken after 24 months of ibrutinib treatment. All receptors derive from a human donor with chronic lymphocytic leukemia.

The chain links TRBV6-5 to TRBJ1-1; D ambiguous. From germline, CDR1 is MNHEY and CDR2 SVGAGI. CDR3 length equals 12 residues. The V end lost 6 bases, the J end lost 4 bases, and 9 bases lay between the germline ends. CDR3 region: CASSPIGTEAFF. CDR3 coding DNA: TGTGCCAGCAGCCCAATAGGCACTGAAGCTTTCTTT.

V is TRBV6-6 and J is TRBJ1-6, with 7 nucleotides matching TRBD1. The CDR3 spans 13 residues. CDR1 and CDR2 (germline): MNHNY, SVGAGI (reference sequence). The J segment lost 10 bases and the V segment lost 7 bases, leaving 7 bases of the junction unmatched. CDR3: CASNPQGGSPLHF. The CDR3 DNA sequence: TGTGCCAGCAATCCTCAGGGGGGCTCACCCCTCCACTTT.

The rearrangement joins TRBV21-1 to TRBJ2-5; TRBD2 reflects the table's D call only, with no check against the DNA. TRBV21-1 is a documented pseudogene. The CDR3 runs to 17 residues. The CDR3 coding sequence is TGTGCCAGCAGCAAAGTTGTTAGCGGGGGGGGTGTAGAGACCCAGTACTTC. Translated, it gives CASSKVVSGGGVETQYF.

The chain has TRBV5-1 and TRBJ1-1; D is perhaps TRBD1 (5 bases). V was trimmed by 0 bases and J by 5 bases, leaving 14 bases between them. Germline assignment: CDR1 SGHRS and CDR2 YFSETQ. This CDR3 comprises 15 residues. The CDR3 spells CASSLAVGPQTEAFF. The CDR3 DNA reads as TGCGCCAGCAGCTTGGCCGTGGGGCCACAGACTGAAGCTTTCTTT.

This clone has a single count. The gene calls are TRBV7-2 and TRBJ2-7; D is undetermined. CDR1 is SGHTA, CDR2 FQGNSA, per germline. Trimming pared 2 bases from V and 4 bases from J, leaving 6 bases between. The CDR3 is made up of 12 amino acids. This CDR3 reads CASSLYYYEQYF. The DNA for the CDR3 is TGTGCCAGCAGCTTATATTATTACGAGCAGTACTTC.

The V and J genes are TRBV6-5 and TRBJ1-3, with D possibly being TRBD1 (6 bases). The CDR3 consists of 15 residues. Germline CDR1 is MNHEY and CDR2 is SVGAGI. The V end lost 6 bases, the J end lost 2 bases, and 14 bases lay between the germline ends. The CDR3 DNA reads TGTGCCAGCAGACCCCCGGGGGGCCCTGGAAACACCATATATTTT. Its protein product is CASRPPGGPGNTIYF.

There are a few counts of this clone. This chain links TRBV7-2 with TRBJ1-6; no definite D call. The V end was cut by 1 base, the J end by 7 bases, with 8 bases between. CDR3 length: 14 amino acids. The germline gives CDR1 SGHTA, CDR2 FQGNSA. CDR3 in amino acids: CASSLGGGNSPLHF. CDR3 DNA: TGTGCCAGCAGCTTAGGTGGCGGGAATTCACCCCTCCACTTT.

The chain employs TRBV9 and TRBJ2-2; D is unclear. Germline V gene data show CDR1 as SGDLS and CDR2 as YYNGEE. The V gene lost 4 bases and the J gene lost 0 bases, with 10 bases spanning the gap. The length of the CDR3 is 15 residues. The CDR3 here is CASSQGSPNTGELFF. CDR3 DNA sequence: TGTGCCAGCAGCCAAGGTAGCCCGAACACCGGGGAGCTGTTTTTT.

The chain combines TRBV27 with TRBJ2-1, with D maybe TRBD2 (5 bases). CDR3 size: 17 residues. Germline V lookup: CDR1 MNHEY, CDR2 SMNVEV (reference sequence). Trimming pared 7 bases from V and 0 bases from J, leaving 19 bases between. The CDR3 is CASIRYMGSSSYNEQFF. In DNA form, the CDR3 reads TGTGCCAGCATTCGGTATATGGGGAGCAGCTCCTACAATGAGCAGTTCTTC.

V and J are TRBV18 and TRBJ2-2; 8 positions match TRBD1. CDR1 is KGHSH, CDR2 LQKENI, per germline. The V segment lost 6 bases and the J segment 2 bases; nucleotides outside the gene matches: 5. The CDR3 sequence is 15 residues long. CDR3 nucleotides: TGTGCCAGCTCTCTCGGACAGGGAAACACCGGGGAGCTGTTTTTT. This sequence encodes CASSLGQGNTGELFF.

The chain uses TRBV7-2 and TRBJ2-5; 9 bases fit TRBD2. Germline V gene lookup returns CDR1 SGHTA and CDR2 FQGNSA. The CDR3 sequence is 18 residues long. V gave up 1 base and J gave up 3 bases; unmatched junction bases: 12. CDR3 DNA sequence: TGTGCCAGCAGCTTAGATTCGCTAGCGGGGAGGCCAGAAGAGACCCAGTACTTC. This translates into CASSLDSLAGRPEETQYF.

This chain uses TRBV30 with TRBJ2-1; 7 bases are shared with TRBD1. Germline lookup yields CDR1 GTSNPN and CDR2 SVGIG (reference sequence). Trimming cost V 0 bases and J 8 bases; bases outside gene matches: 10. The CDR3 has 15 amino acids. The CDR3 loop is CAWSVKGAGVYEQFF. The CDR3 bases are TGTGCCTGGAGTGTAAAGGGGGCCGGGGTCTATGAGCAGTTCTTC.

In this sample, this clone turned up once. Here the CDR3 reads CAWSPWASSDTQYF. In nucleotides, the CDR3 is TGTGCCTGGAGTCCCTGGGCTAGCAGCGATACGCAGTATTTT. The chain couples TRBV30 to TRBJ2-3, with D possibly matching TRBD2 (5 bases). Trimming cost V 2 bases and J 6 bases, with 15 bases left between them. This CDR3 region has 14 residues. CDR1 and CDR2 (germline): GTSNPN, SVGIG (reference sequence).

This chain uses TRBV29-1 with TRBJ1-2; 7 bases map to TRBD1. The CDR3 runs 15 residues. Germline trimming cut 4 bases from V and 8 bases from J; bases unmatched to any gene: 16. Germline lookup yields CDR1 SQVTM and CDR2 ANQGSEA. The CDR3 loop is CSVGGGQAVRRGYTF. CDR3 DNA sequence: TGCAGCGTTGGAGGAGGACAGGCGGTACGACGAGGCTACACCTTC.